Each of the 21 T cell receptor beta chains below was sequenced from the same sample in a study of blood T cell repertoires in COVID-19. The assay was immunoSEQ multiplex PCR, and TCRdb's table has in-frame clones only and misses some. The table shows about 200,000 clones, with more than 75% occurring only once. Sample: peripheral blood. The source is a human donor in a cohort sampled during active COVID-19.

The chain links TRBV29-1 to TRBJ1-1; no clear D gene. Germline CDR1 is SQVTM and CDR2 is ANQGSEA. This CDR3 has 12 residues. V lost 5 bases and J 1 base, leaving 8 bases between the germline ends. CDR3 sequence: CSVQYTNTEAFF. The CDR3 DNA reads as TGCAGCGTTCAGTATACGAACACTGAAGCTTTCTTT.

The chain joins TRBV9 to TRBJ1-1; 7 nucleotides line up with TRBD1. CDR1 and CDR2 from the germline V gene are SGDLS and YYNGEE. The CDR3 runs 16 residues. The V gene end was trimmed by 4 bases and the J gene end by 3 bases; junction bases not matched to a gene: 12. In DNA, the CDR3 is TGTGCCAGCAGCCCGTCTATGACAGGGAGCGACACTGAAGCTTTCTTT. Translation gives CASSPSMTGSDTEAFF.

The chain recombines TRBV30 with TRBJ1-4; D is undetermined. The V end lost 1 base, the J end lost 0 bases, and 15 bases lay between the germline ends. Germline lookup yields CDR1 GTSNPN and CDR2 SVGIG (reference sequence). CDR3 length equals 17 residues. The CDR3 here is CAWSDPVWEATNEKLFF. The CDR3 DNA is TGTGCCTGGAGTGATCCTGTCTGGGAGGCAACTAATGAAAAACTGTTTTTT. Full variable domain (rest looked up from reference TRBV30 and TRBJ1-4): SQTIHQWPATLVQPVGSPLSLECTVEGTSNPNLYWYRQAAGRGLQLLFYSVGIGQISSEVPQNLSASRPQDRQFILSSKKLLLSDSGFYLCAWSDPVWEATNEKLFFGSGTQLSVL.

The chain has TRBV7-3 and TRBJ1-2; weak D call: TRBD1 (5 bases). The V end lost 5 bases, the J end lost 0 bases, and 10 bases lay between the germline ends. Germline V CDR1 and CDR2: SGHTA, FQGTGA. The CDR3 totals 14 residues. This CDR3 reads CASSPGKANYGYTF. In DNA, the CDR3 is TGTGCCAGCAGCCCAGGGAAAGCTAACTATGGCTACACCTTC.

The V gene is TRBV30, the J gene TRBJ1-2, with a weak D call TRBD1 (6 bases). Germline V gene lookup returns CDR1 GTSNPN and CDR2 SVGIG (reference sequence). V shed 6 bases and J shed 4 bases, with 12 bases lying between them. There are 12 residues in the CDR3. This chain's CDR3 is CACVRGLYGYTF. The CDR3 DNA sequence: TGTGCCTGTGTCAGGGGCCTCTATGGCTACACCTTC. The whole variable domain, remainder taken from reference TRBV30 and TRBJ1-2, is SQTIHQWPATLVQPVGSPLSLECTVEGTSNPNLYWYRQAAGRGLQLLFYSVGIGQISSEVPQNLSASRPQDRQFILSSKKLLLSDSGFYLCACVRGLYGYTFGSGTRLTVV.

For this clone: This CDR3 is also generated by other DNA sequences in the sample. The CDR3 here is CASSPSYEQYF. The CDR3 DNA sequence: TGTGCCAGCAGCCCATCCTACGAGCAGTACTTC. The rearrangement links TRBV7-2 to TRBJ2-7; D unresolved. Germline values: CDR1 SGHTA, CDR2 FQGNSA. Trimming cost V 5 bases and J 1 base, with 3 bases left between them. CDR3 length: 11 amino acids.

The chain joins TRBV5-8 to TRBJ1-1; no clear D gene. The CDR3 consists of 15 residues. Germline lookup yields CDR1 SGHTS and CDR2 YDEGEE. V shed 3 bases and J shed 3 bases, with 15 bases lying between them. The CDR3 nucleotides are TGTGCCAGCAGCTCCGGCGTCGGGTGGGACACTGAAGCTTTCTTT. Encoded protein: CASSSGVGWDTEAFF.

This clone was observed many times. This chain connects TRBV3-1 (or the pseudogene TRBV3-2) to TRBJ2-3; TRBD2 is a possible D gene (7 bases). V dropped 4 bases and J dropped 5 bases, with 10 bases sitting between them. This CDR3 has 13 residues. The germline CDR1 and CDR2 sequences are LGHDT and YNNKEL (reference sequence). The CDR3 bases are TGTGCCAGCAGCCCGGGGGGCCGAGATACGCAGTATTTT. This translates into CASSPGGRDTQYF.

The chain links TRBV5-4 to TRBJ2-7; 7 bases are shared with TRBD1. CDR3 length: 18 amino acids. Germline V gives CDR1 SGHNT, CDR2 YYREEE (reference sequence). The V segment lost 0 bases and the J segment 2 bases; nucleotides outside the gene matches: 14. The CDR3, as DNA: TGTGCCAGCAGCTTGGGATTGGAAAGACAGGGAATCCCCTACGAGCAGTACTTC. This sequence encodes CASSLGLERQGIPYEQYF.

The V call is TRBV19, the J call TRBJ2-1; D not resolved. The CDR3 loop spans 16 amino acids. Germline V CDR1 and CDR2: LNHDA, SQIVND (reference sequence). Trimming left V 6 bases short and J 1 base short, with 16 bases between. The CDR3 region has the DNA TGTGCCAGTAGCCGCCCCGGGTTCCCTTCCTACAATGAGCAGTTCTTC. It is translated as CASSRPGFPSYNEQFF.

The CDR3 sequence is CASGRGQQETQYF. In DNA, the CDR3 is TGTGCCAGCGGACGGGGACAGCAAGAGACCCAGTACTTC. The chain links TRBV18 to TRBJ2-5; TRBD1 matches 7 bases. Germline V gene lookup returns CDR1 KGHSH and CDR2 LQKENI. V gave up 8 bases and J gave up 2 bases; unmatched junction bases: 5. The CDR3 is 13 residues long.

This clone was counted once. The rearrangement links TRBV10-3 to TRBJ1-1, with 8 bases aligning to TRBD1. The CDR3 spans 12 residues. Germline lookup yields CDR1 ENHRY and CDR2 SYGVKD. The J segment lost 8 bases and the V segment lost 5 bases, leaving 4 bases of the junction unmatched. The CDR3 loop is CAISSTGGEAFF. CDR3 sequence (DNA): TGTGCCATCAGTAGTACAGGGGGAGAAGCTTTCTTT.

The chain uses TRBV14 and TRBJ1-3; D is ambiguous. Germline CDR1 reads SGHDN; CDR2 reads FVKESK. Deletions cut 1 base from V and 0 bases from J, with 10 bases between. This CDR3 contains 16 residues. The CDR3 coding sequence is TGTGCCAGCAGCCAAGCCGGGATGCGCTCTGGAAACACCATATATTTT. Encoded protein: CASSQAGMRSGNTIYF.

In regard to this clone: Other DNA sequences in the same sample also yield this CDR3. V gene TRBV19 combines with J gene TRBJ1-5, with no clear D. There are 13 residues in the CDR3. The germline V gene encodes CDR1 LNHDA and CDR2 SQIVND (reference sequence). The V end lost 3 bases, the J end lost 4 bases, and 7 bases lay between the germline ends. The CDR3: CASSIGGNQPQHF. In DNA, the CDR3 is TGTGCCAGTAGTATCGGAGGGAATCAGCCCCAGCATTTT.

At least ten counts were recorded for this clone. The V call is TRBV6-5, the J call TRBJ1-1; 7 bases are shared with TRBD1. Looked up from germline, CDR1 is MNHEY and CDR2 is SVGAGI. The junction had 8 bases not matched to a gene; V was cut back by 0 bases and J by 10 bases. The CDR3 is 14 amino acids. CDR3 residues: CASSYSTGRFGAFF. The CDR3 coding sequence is TGTGCCAGCAGTTACTCGACAGGGAGGTTCGGAGCTTTCTTT.

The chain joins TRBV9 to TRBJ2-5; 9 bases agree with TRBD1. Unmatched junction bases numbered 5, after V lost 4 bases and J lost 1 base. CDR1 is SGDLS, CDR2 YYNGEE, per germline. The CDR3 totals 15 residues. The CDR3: CASSPWGQGQETQYF. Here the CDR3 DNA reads TGTGCCAGCAGCCCCTGGGGACAGGGCCAAGAGACCCAGTACTTC.

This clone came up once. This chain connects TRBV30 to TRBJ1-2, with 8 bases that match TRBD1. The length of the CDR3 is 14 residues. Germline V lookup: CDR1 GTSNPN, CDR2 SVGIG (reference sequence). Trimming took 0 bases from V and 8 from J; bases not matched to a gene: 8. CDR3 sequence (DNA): TGTGCCTGGAGTGTAGGGACAGGCGGCAAGGGCTACACCTTC. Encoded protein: CAWSVGTGGKGYTF.

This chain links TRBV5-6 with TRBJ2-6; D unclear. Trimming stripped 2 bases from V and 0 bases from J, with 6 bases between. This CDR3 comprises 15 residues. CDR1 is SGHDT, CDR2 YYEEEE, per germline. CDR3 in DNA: TGTGCCAGCAGCTTAAGAGTCTCTGGGGCCAACGTCCTGACTTTC. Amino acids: CASSLRVSGANVLTF.

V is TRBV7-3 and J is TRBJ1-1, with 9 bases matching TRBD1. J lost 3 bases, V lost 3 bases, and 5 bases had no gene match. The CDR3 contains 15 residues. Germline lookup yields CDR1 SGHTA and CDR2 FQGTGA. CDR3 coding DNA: TGTGCCAGCAGCTTTGGGACAGGGTCGGACACTGAAGCTTTCTTT. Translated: CASSFGTGSDTEAFF.

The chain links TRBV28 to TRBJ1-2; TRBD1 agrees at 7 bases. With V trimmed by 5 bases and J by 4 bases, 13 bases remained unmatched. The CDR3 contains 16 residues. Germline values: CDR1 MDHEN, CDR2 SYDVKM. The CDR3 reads CASSPYAQGLGYGYTF. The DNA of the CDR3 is TGTGCCAGCAGTCCATATGCACAGGGGCTGGGCTATGGCTACACCTTC.

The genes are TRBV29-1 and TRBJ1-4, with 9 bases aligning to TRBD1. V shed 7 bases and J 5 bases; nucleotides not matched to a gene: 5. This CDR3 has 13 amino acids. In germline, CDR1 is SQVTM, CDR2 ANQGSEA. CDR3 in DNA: TGCAGCGGGCTGGACAGGGGAAATGAAAAACTGTTTTTT. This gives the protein CSGLDRGNEKLFF. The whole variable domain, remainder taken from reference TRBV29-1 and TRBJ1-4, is SAVISQKPSRDICQRGTSLTIQCQVDSQVTMMFWYRQQPGQSLTLIATANQGSEATYESGFVIDKFPISRPNLTFSTLTVSNMSPEDSSIYLCSGLDRGNEKLFFGSGTQLSVL.